These T cell receptor beta chains were read from a single sample in a study of blood T cell repertoires in COVID-19. Assay: immunoSEQ multiplex PCR; the TCRdb copy retains only in-frame clones and omits some. The profile covers fewer than 300,000 clones, with 75% to 95% appearing a single time and roughly 1.1% taken by the ten largest. The specimen was PBMCs or T cells enriched from blood (not recorded which). The receptors shown here come from a woman in her thirties who had recovered from COVID-19. The CDR3 runs from the conserved cysteine through the conserved F or W. The D gene is left open where the match is weak. Rows may omit the clone size; those that give it use once, few, many or a size class.

d_call	clone_size	v_call	j_call	cdr3_nt	cdr3_aa
TRBD1	NA	TRBV24-1	TRBJ2-1	TGTGCCACCAGTGACACCGGGACAGCCCTAGAGTTCTTC	CATSDTGTALEFF
NA	NA	TRBV2	TRBJ1-5	TGTGCCAGCAGTGTAGAGAGCTACAGCAATCAGCCCCAGCATTTT	CASSVESYSNQPQHF
TRBD1	NA	TRBV11-2	TRBJ1-2	TGTGCCAGCAGCTTAGAACAGGGGATCTATGGCTACACCTTC	CASSLEQGIYGYTF
NA	NA	TRBV18	TRBJ2-5	TGTGCCAGCTCACCGGGGACAATCCAAGAGACCCAGTACTTC	CASSPGTIQETQYF
TRBD2	few	TRBV28	TRBJ2-1	TGTGCCGGCCAATCGGGTGCGACTAGCGTAGACAATGAGCAGTTCTTC	CAGQSGATSVDNEQFF
TRBD2	NA	TRBV4-2	TRBJ2-1	TGTGCCAGCAGGGGGGCTAGCGGGGAAGGGTGGGATGAGCAGTTCTTC	CASRGASGEGWDEQFF
TRBD2	NA	TRBV29-1	TRBJ2-7	TGCAGCGTACGGGACAGCGGGACTAGCAAGTACTTC	CSVRDSGTSKYF
NA	NA	TRBV2	TRBJ1-5	TGTGCCAGCACCGAAGGAGGGAGGAATCAGCCCCAGCATTTT	CASTEGGRNQPQHF
NA	NA	TRBV4-1	TRBJ2-7	TGCGCCAGCAGCCAAGTCGCGGTAGCGGCACCCTACGAGCAGTACTTC	CASSQVAVAAPYEQYF
TRBD1	NA	TRBV7-3	TRBJ2-7	TGTGCCAGCAGCTTCGACAGGGCGGCCGAGCAGTACTTC	CASSFDRAAEQYF
NA	NA	TRBV3-1/TRBV3-2	TRBJ1-5	TGTGCCAGCAGCCAAGGGAAGGGGCATCAGCCCCAGCATTTT	CASSQGKGHQPQHF
NA	NA	TRBV14	TRBJ1-1	TGTGCCAGCAGCCAGACCGGGCCCCTTTTCCAGGGAGCTTTCTTT	CASSQTGPLFQGAFF
TRBD1	once	TRBV3-1/TRBV3-2	TRBJ2-7	TGTGCCAGCAGCCAAGATCCAGGACAGGTCTACGAGCAGTACTTC	CASSQDPGQVYEQYF
TRBD1	once	TRBV15	TRBJ1-5	TGTGCCACCAGCGGCGACAGGGACGGTCAGCCCCAGCATTTT	CATSGDRDGQPQHF
NA	once	TRBV9	TRBJ2-7	TGTGCCAGCAGCCCTAGGGAGGGGGGCCCGTACGAGCAGTACTTC	CASSPREGGPYEQYF
NA	NA	TRBV30	TRBJ1-1	TGTGCCTGGAGTCCGCAGGTATTGAATGAAGCTTTCTTT	CAWSPQVLNEAFF
NA	NA	TRBV7-9	TRBJ1-5	TGTGCCAGCAGCTTAGGCCAGAATCAGCCCCAGCATTTT	CASSLGQNQPQHF
NA	NA	TRBV18	TRBJ1-2	TGTGCCAGCTCACCGCGGGGCCAGGACTATGGCTACACCTTC	CASSPRGQDYGYTF
TRBD2	NA	TRBV7-3	TRBJ2-2	TGTGCCAGCAGCCCCGGGAGGGGGATCCCGAACACCGGGGAGCTGTTTTTT	CASSPGRGIPNTGELFF
NA	NA	TRBV29-1	TRBJ2-1	TGCAGCGTTTCCCGGGACTACAATGAGCAGTTCTTC	CSVSRDYNEQFF
TRBD2	once	TRBV5-4	TRBJ2-1	TGTGCCAGCAGCTTGGGTGGCGGGAGGGCCTCCTACAATGAGCAGTTCTTC	CASSLGGGRASYNEQFF
NA	NA	TRBV7-2	TRBJ2-1	TGTGCCAGCAGCTACCGACTAGTCGGGTTTTCCTACAATGAGCAGTTCTTC	CASSYRLVGFSYNEQFF
NA	once	TRBV28	TRBJ1-2	TGTGCCAGCAGTTTATCAGACTTGAGCTACACCTTC	CASSLSDLSYTF
TRBD1	NA	TRBV5-4	TRBJ2-2	TGTGCCAGCAGCGCAACAGGGGGTCTGACCGGGGAGCTGTTTTTT	CASSATGGLTGELFF
TRBD1	NA	TRBV10-3	TRBJ1-3	TGTGCCACCGAAACAGGGGGCGGTGGAAACACCATATATTTT	CATETGGGGNTIYF
NA	NA	TRBV3-1/TRBV3-2	TRBJ2-1	TGTGCCAGCAGCCAAAACCTACTAGGCGGGCTCTCCTACAATGAGCAGTTCTTC	CASSQNLLGGLSYNEQFF
NA	NA	TRBV11-3	TRBJ2-4	TGTGCCAGCAGCGCTGGGCAGGGCCTAGCCAAAAACATTCAGTACTTC	CASSAGQGLAKNIQYF
TRBD1	NA	TRBV7-9	TRBJ1-3	TGTGCCAGCAACCTCCCCGGAGGGGGCGCTTCTGGAAACACCATATATTTT	CASNLPGGGASGNTIYF
TRBD1	NA	TRBV7-9	TRBJ1-5	TGTGCCAGCAGCCCACAGGGGGCGGGGGATCAGCCCCAGCATTTT	CASSPQGAGDQPQHF
NA	NA	TRBV27	TRBJ1-1	TGTGCCAGCAGTTTAAAGGGGGGGATGAACACTGAAGCTTTCTTT	CASSLKGGMNTEAFF
TRBD1	few	TRBV7-9	TRBJ2-7	TGTGCCAGCAGTTACGCCGGGACAGGGAGCTACGAGCAGTACTTC	CASSYAGTGSYEQYF
TRBD1	NA	TRBV29-1	TRBJ2-5	TGCAGCGTTGGGCAGGGCAGGGGGCTCGAGGAGACCCAGTACTTC	CSVGQGRGLEETQYF
TRBD1	once	TRBV5-8	TRBJ1-2	TGTGCCAGCAGCCCCCGGACAGGGGCATTTACCTTC	CASSPRTGAFTF
TRBD1	NA	TRBV5-4	TRBJ2-7	TGTGCCAGCAGCTTGGGACAGGGGGAGTACGAGCAGTACTTC	CASSLGQGEYEQYF
TRBD1	NA	TRBV28	TRBJ1-5	TGTGCCAGCAGTCCACCGGGACAGGGGGTTAATCAGCCCCAGCATTTT	CASSPPGQGVNQPQHF
TRBD2	NA	TRBV3-1/TRBV3-2	TRBJ2-5	TGTGCCAGCAGCCAAGAACTAGCGGGCCAAGAGACCCAGTACTTC	CASSQELAGQETQYF
TRBD2	NA	TRBV5-8	TRBJ2-5	TGTGCCAGCAGCTCCGGGACTAGCGGGATTCGAGAGACCCAGTACTTC	CASSSGTSGIRETQYF
TRBD2	NA	TRBV10-1	TRBJ2-1	TGCGCCAGCAGTGAGGGGCTAGCGGGTACAGCTGAGCAGTTCTTC	CASSEGLAGTAEQFF
TRBD1	NA	TRBV19	TRBJ1-1	TGTGCCAGTAGCACACGACAGGGGGCGGGCACTGAAGCTTTCTTT	CASSTRQGAGTEAFF
NA	NA	TRBV3-1/TRBV3-2	TRBJ2-5	TGTGCCAGCAGCCAAAGACAGGTGGCCCAGACCCAGTACTTC	CASSQRQVAQTQYF
TRBD2	NA	TRBV7-9	TRBJ2-1	TGTGCCAGCAGCAAGACTAGCCGGAGAAGTGTAGACAATGAGCAGTTCTTC	CASSKTSRRSVDNEQFF
NA	NA	TRBV7-9	TRBJ1-2	TGTGCCAGCAGCTTAGTACGGGTTGGTGGCTACACCTTC	CASSLVRVGGYTF
TRBD2	NA	TRBV7-9	TRBJ2-5	TGTGCCAGCAGCTTAGGGACTAGCGGGAGTGAGACCCAGTACTTC	CASSLGTSGSETQYF
NA	NA	TRBV6-2/TRBV6-3	TRBJ2-2	TGTGCCAGCAGTTACTCTTTGCCAGTCACCGGGGAGCTGTTTTTT	CASSYSLPVTGELFF
TRBD1	NA	TRBV5-8	TRBJ1-2	TGTGCCAGCTCCCTAGGGACAGGGGCTGGCTACACCTTC	CASSLGTGAGYTF